This T cell receptor (beta chain) emerged from a study of cytomegalovirus exposure and HLA in healthy donors (dated by TCRdb to about 2017). Looking at the study overall: In an earlier analysis of under 750 of the donors, 276 Gb of sequence data and 120 million or so unique TCR beta sequences from roughly 180 million T cells were reported. An early release covering just under 650 HLA-typed donors comprised about 300 gigabases of sequencing data and 65 million to 100 million unique TCR sequences. Of the 300 to 450 genotyped donors, 65% to 90% were placed in the genetic ancestry cluster associated with self-reported Caucasian donors. The study was designed to test whether signatures of past pathogen exposure could be identified by cataloging public T cell receptors. The study used immunosequencing to profile the T cell repertoires of approximately 640 subjects and linked those repertoires to cytomegalovirus serostatus. Along with the roughly 700-subject first cohort, a separate validation cohort of 120 different subjects was used. To predict cytomegalovirus infection status, the study combined high-throughput TCR immunosequencing, statistical association of individual TCRs with disease status, and machine learning. In a later analysis, previously published TCR beta repertoires from hundreds of donors were re-analyzed and high-resolution HLA genotyping was added so that TCR occurrence patterns could be studied. The later analysis used no new phenotypic data to find candidate immune exposures, relying instead on TCR beta sequences and their occurrence across donors. To decide whether each TCR beta V gene segment behaved as functional or pseudogenic, an earlier analysis of nearly 600 of the donors relied on high-throughput TCR beta sequencing. Alongside the repertoire data, information on donor age, sex, ethnicity and CMV serostatus was compiled. Genome-wide SNP genotypes for about 65% of the roughly 670 donors were used in a later genetic analysis, which treated that subset as a discovery cohort. All discovery cohort repertoires had been generated on a single sequencing platform. Both class I and class II loci were covered by HLA typing, at four-digit resolution. The number of typed donors differed by locus: 629-630 for A, B, C, DRB1 and DQB1; 522 for DQA1; 606 for DPA1; and about 450 for DPB1. Five DR-DQ haplotypes were treated as single units for association and clustering because of strong linkage in the cohort. Among under 450 genotyped donors of the cohort, an average of approximately 250,000 unique TCR beta nucleotide sequences were sequenced per donor, around 20% of them non-productive. Broader findings and caveats from the paper: Because counts were too low, fewer than 20 rarely observed V segments, including chromosome 9 orphons, were excluded from the earlier analysis of some 540 of the donors. Immune exposure information for the cohort was limited to CMV serostatus. It was suggested by the authors that the approach could potentially be generalized to other disease states and immunological phenotypes. A later analysis found that HLA-associated TCR beta chains were more clonally expanded and had lower generation probabilities than equally common non-associated chains. The sequencing pipeline was judged likely to have produced a cluster of highly shared sequence variants as a technical artifact. Because the 87-base-pair reads could not distinguish some IMGT-functional V segments, including TRBV6-2 and TRBV6-3, those segments were excluded. According to a later analysis, most CMV-associated TCR beta chains appeared to be HLA-restricted, and the HLA associations seemed to be driven largely by CMV exposure. According to a later genetic analysis, donors in an Asian-associated ancestry cluster had fewer N-insertions in productive TCRs than the approximately 690-donor mean. Assigning TCR associations to individual alleles was difficult when HLA alleles, especially DR and DQ, strongly co-occurred. Sequencing depth was assumed to be roughly uniform across donors in the presence/absence analyses, though that assumption may not hold. Several of the top co-occurrence clusters appeared to be linked to parvovirus B19, influenza, CMV and Epstein-Barr virus, according to a later analysis. According to a later analysis, TCR association rates differed among HLA loci, with DRB1 alleles showing the most associated TCRs and HLA-C alleles showing the fewest. Linkage disequilibrium might explain the correlated functional status among segregating V segments, but an unknown experimental factor could not be ruled out. An association between a missense DCLRE1C variant and V-gene and J-gene trimming of TCR beta chains was found in a later genetic analysis and replicated in an independent cohort. In the study, 150 to 200 TCR beta chains were listed as associated with cytomegalovirus. HLA typing was unavailable for some donors at each locus, so association tests used only the typed subset. In this cohort, only TCR beta chains were sequenced, and detectable features were limited by the absence of alpha or paired-chain data. Specific HLA alleles were associated with 15,000 to 20,000 TCR beta sequences at a false discovery rate of 0.05 in a later analysis. A few of the identified cytomegalovirus-associated TCR beta chains were confirmed in vitro to be specific for cytomegalovirus antigens. A further reported finding was that TCR beta sequences accurately predicted the HLA-A and HLA-B alleles for most subjects in the first cohort. While some public TCRs were present in many individuals, most TCR sequences turned up only very rarely across donors. In an earlier analysis of some 640 of the donors, most TCR beta V segments were observed in productive rearrangements about 87% or about 30% of the time, broadly matching IMGT annotations. The classifier was reported to diagnose cytomegalovirus status with high specificity and sensitivity in both the original cohort and the validation cohort.

The cohort comprised approximately 700 healthy bone marrow donors. All cohort members were sampled while nominally healthy, although unrecorded immune exposures were likely present. The donor was CMV seronegative and was included in the group of around 320 seronegative cohort members. Every donor gave a peripheral blood sample, and the peripheral blood mononuclear cells from that sample were used for TCR beta sequencing. The Qiagen DNeasy Blood Extraction Kit was used to extract genomic DNA from the blood cell samples. Library construction relied on the immunoSEQ multiplex PCR assay. A mixture of 60 forward primers for TCR Vbeta segments and 13 reverse primers for TCR Jbeta segments was used in the multiplex PCR. The CDR3 region of rearranged TCR beta genes was amplified from genomic DNA by a multiplex PCR assay. On the Illumina HiSeq System, the amplified TCR beta libraries were sequenced as 87-base-pair reads. On the authors' methods: Across the 700 or so repertoires, a later analysis counted 75 million to 90 million unique TCR beta chains, roughly 11 million of which were shared by at least two donors. A nearest-neighbor algorithm error-corrected the raw reads and collapsed the reads into unique sequences, merging closely related sequences to remove PCR and sequencing errors. CDR3 sequences were aligned to IMGT reference sequences to assign V, D and J gene segments. For a sequence to be retained, a match of at least six nucleotides to both a V gene segment and a J gene segment was required. A rearrangement was called productive if the CDR3 had no stop codons and remained in frame with V and J, and every other rearrangement was called non-productive. Following IMGT convention, CDR3 was defined as the stretch from the second conserved V-encoded cysteine to the conserved J-encoded phenylalanine. In an earlier analysis of more than 550 of the donors, sequences lacking an unambiguous match to a single V gene segment were excluded. An earlier analysis of almost 600 of the donors classified V segments as functional when productive rearrangements were above 56.7% and as segregating when the standard deviation between donors was above 5%. A statistical classification framework was developed to diagnose cytomegalovirus status using the catalog of TCR beta chain sequences. V and J gene assignment, in a later analysis, came from comparing TCR nucleotide sequences with IMGT/GENE-DB human TR gene sequences. In a later analysis, CDR3 sequences and most-parsimonious VDJ recombination scenarios were assigned using the TCRdist pipeline. In a later analysis, every TCR beta chain was defined by the combination of its CDR3 amino acid sequence and its V-gene family, and reads without a unique V-gene family were dropped. A later analysis removed several hundred highly shared, low-generation-probability nucleotide sequences to deal with suspected cross-contamination and a sequencing artifact. In a later analysis, a clonal expansion index for each public chain was calculated from normalized within-repertoire ranks of inferred template counts. A later analysis computed generation probabilities with a VDJ recombination model fitted to out-of-frame rearrangements, and checked the results against IGoR. In a later analysis, hypergeometric tests were used to score TCR-TCR, TCR-HLA and TCR-CMV co-occurrence, with a repertoire-size bias correction applied to TCR pairs. A later analysis estimated false discovery rates by permuting HLA or CMV assignments 20 times. In a later analysis, co-occurring TCRs were grouped with DBSCAN, and TCRdist sequence similarity was added when clustering was performed within HLA-allele-positive subsets. Repertoires with fewer than 30,000 or more than 120,000 public chains were left out of co-occurrence clustering, as were roughly five repertoires with anomalous nucleotide sharing. In its TCRdb copy, this immuneACCESS table keeps in-frame sequences only and misses some clones. Where compared with another copy, unresolved V genes explain less than half of these, and the others have no known cause. Clone size and the V and J calls come from that table; the DNA yielded D and trimming. This sample gives roughly 150,000 clones in total; roughly a tenth of them show up just once. In total, the top ten clones hold over 1.5% of the sample.

Reading the germline V gene gives CDR1 LGHNA and CDR2 YNFKEQ. Trimming costs V 5 bases and J 8 bases, and their ends lie 18 bases apart. Including the terminal cysteine and phenylalanine, the CDR3 comprises 14 residues. Only the CDR3 region is kept as DNA, spanning 42 bases read in frame from base 1. On this clone itself: Its target antigen remains unknown. No base quality information exists; no much larger clone differs at one position.

The clonotype comes from a male donor in good health and CMV-seronegative. The receptor chain draws on TRBV4-2 and TRBJ1-1; the D gene identity is not certain. What was sequenced was PBMCs. Here the CDR3 is given as CASSDPDLSGEAFF. Read as DNA, the sequence is TGTGCCAGCAGCGACCCGGACTTATCAGGAGAAGCTTTCTTT.